This TCR beta chain originates from a study of T cells expressing NK-cell markers. Overall study results and limits: There were a few donors in whom these clonotypes also led the CD3+CD56-NKG2C+ fraction. Dominant NKG2C+ clonotypes made up 1.0-7.0% of CD8+ T cells in roughly 6 donors.

On this clonotype: What it binds is not known.

This CDR3 has 17 residues. Germline lookup yields CDR1 SGHDT and CDR2 YYEEEE. TCRdb re-called the 5' RACE reads and catalogs CDR3 proteins one per entry, DNA excluded. There are about 260,000 distinct CDR3 sequences in the sample, with 0.39% held by the top ten. This sequence originates from a man aged 18 to 29 in good health. Sequencing used blood T cells: a sorted CD56 or NKG2C T cell subset, CD4+ or CD8+ T cells, or bulk PBMC T cells (not recorded which). The chain has TRBV5-6 and TRBJ2-2; absent DNA, TCRdb's TRBD1 call cannot be checked. CDR3 sequence reads: CASSSTNRGRWTGELFF.